Presented here are 8 T cell receptor beta chains from one specimen sequenced in a study of T-cell reconstitution after alpha-beta-depleted transplantation in children. The authors prepared the TCRbeta library with unique molecular identifiers. One entry per CDR3 protein, called by TCRdb with MiXCR from the PCR reads. Here the sample spans hundreds of thousands of distinct CDR3 sequences, over 9.5% being singletons. The sequenced sample was PBMCs from the stem cell graft donor, obtained from the stem cell graft. Receptors were obtained from a human donor who donated a stem cell graft to a child with acute myeloid leukemia.

This chain connects TRBV27 to TRBJ2-7; TRBD1 is a possible D gene (6 bases). Between the trimmed V and J ends, which lost 3 bases and 6 bases, there was a span of 12 bases. The CDR3 is 13 amino acids. Per the germline V gene, CDR1 is MNHEY and CDR2 is SMNVEV (reference sequence). The CDR3 DNA reads as TGTGCCAGCAGTTTGTTAGAGACAGGCGAGCAGTACTTC. This sequence encodes CASSLLETGEQYF.

The rearrangement joins TRBV18 to TRBJ1-5; D remains unclear. Germline values: CDR1 KGHSH, CDR2 LQKENI. Trimming took 5 bases from V and 7 from J, leaving 15 bases between them. This CDR3 region has 14 residues. This CDR3 reads CASSVDLRGQPQHF. Written as DNA, the CDR3 is TGTGCCAGCTCAGTAGACCTCCGAGGGCAGCCCCAGCATTTT.

This clonotype showed up many times. This chain connects TRBV28 to TRBJ1-1, with 7 bases fitting TRBD1. Losses at the gene ends were 5 bases for V and 3 bases for J; bases not matched to a gene: 6. The CDR3 sequence is 14 residues long. Germline V gives CDR1 MDHEN, CDR2 SYDVKM. CDR3 sequence reads: CASSPGQAHTEAFF. DNA of the CDR3: TGTGCCAGCAGTCCCGGACAGGCCCACACTGAAGCTTTCTTT.

This clonotype was picked up a small number of times. The chain has TRBV7-2 and TRBJ2-7; maybe TRBD1 (6 bases). The CDR3 has 16 residues. Between the trimmed V and J ends, which lost 4 bases and 0 bases, there was a span of 16 bases. Germline-derived CDR1 and CDR2 are SGHTA and FQGNSA. CDR3 sequence (DNA): TGTGCCAGCAGCTCAGGACAGTTTGGCTTCTCCTACGAGCAGTACTTC. It yields the protein CASSSGQFGFSYEQYF.

This clonotype showed up many times. This chain connects TRBV29-1 to TRBJ2-4, with D perhaps matching TRBD1 or TRBD2 (5 bases each). Trimming took off 4 bases at V and 0 bases at J, with 7 bases between the two ends. The length of the CDR3 is 13 residues. Germline values: CDR1 SQVTM, CDR2 ANQGSEA. The CDR3 DNA follows: TGCAGCGTTGGGGGGTTAGCCAAAAACATTCAGTACTTC. It is translated as CSVGGLAKNIQYF. The full variable domain, its missing parts supplied by reference TRBV29-1 and TRBJ2-4, is SAVISQKPSRDICQRGTSLTIQCQVDSQVTMMFWYRQQPGQSLTLIATANQGSEATYESGFVIDKFPISRPNLTFSTLTVSNMSPEDSSIYLCSVGGLAKNIQYFGAGTRLSVL.

This clonotype has just a few counts. The J gene is TRBJ2-3, the V gene TRBV7-8, with 9 nucleotides matching TRBD2. Germline CDR1 is SGHVS and CDR2 is FQNEAQ. The V gene end was trimmed by 7 bases and the J gene end by 2 bases; junction bases not matched to a gene: 10. CDR3 length: 16 residues. CDR3 protein: CASKALGLANTDTQYF. In DNA, the CDR3 is TGTGCCAGCAAGGCTCTCGGACTAGCGAACACAGATACGCAGTATTTT.

In its sample, this clonotype was seen many times. V is TRBV20-1 and J is TRBJ2-6; no clear D. The V and J ends lost 4 bases and 2 bases respectively, with 6 bases between them. Germline values: CDR1 DFQATT, CDR2 SNEGSKA (reference sequence). This CDR3 comprises 13 residues. The CDR3: CSATVTGANVLTF. The DNA for the CDR3 is TGCAGTGCTACCGTAACTGGGGCCAACGTCCTGACTTTC.

This clonotype was found a few times. V and J are TRBV10-3 and TRBJ2-1, with TRBD2 identical over 11 bases. The junction had 5 bases not matched to a gene; V was cut back by 2 bases and J by 2 bases. CDR1 is ENHRY, CDR2 SYGVKD, per germline. This CDR3 region has 17 residues. CDR3 coding DNA: TGTGCCATCAGTGAGGGTCTAGCGGGAGGCACCTACAATGAGCAGTTCTTC. Translation: CAISEGLAGGTYNEQFF.